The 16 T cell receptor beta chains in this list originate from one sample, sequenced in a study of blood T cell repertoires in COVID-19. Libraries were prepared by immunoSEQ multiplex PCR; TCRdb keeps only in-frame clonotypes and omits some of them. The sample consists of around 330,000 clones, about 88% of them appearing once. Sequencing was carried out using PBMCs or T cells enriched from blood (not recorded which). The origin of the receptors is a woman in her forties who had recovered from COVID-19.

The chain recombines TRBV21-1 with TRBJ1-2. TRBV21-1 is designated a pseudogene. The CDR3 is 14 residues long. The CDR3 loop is CASSKSTAGTGYTF. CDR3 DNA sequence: TGTGCCAGCAGCAAATCAACGGCGGGAACGGGCTACACCTTC.

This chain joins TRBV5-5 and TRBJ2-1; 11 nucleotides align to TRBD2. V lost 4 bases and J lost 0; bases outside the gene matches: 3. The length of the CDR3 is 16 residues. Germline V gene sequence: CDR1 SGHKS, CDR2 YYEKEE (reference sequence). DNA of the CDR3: TGTGCCAGCAGCGTGGGACTAGCGGTCTCCTACAATGAGCAGTTCTTC. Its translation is CASSVGLAVSYNEQFF.

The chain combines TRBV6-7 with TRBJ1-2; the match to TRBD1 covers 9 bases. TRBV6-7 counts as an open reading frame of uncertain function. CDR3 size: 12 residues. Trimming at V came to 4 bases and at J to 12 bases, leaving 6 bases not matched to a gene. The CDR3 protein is CASSWRQGVNTF. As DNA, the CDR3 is TGTGCCAGCAGTTGGAGACAGGGGGTGAACACCTTC.

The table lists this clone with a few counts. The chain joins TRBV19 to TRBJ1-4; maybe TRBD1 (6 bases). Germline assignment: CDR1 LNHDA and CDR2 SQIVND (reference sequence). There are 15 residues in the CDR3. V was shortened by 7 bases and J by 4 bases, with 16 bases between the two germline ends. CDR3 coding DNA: TGTGCCAGTACCGATAGGACAGCTAGTAATGAAAAACTGTTTTTT. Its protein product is CASTDRTASNEKLFF.

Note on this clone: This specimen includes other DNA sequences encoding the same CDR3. This CDR3 reads CASSLGRGPNQPQHF. The CDR3 DNA is TGTGCCAGCAGCTTGGGCAGGGGCCCCAATCAGCCCCAGCATTTT. This chain joins TRBV13 and TRBJ1-5; the D gene is possibly TRBD1 (6 bases). The CDR3 loop spans 15 amino acids. Germline V gives CDR1 PRHDT, CDR2 FYEKMQ (reference sequence). Trimming pared 3 bases from V and 3 bases from J, leaving 12 bases between.

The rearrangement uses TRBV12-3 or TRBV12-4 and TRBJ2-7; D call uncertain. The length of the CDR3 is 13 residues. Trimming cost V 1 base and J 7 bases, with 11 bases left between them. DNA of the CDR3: TGTGCCAGCAGTTTAGACCGGTCCCGGGAGCAGTACTTC. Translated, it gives CASSLDRSREQYF.

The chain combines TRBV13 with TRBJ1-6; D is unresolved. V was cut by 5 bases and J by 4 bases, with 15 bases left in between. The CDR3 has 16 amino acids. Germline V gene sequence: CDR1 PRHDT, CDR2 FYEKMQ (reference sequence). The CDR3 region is CASSLSGSIYNSPLHF. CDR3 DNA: TGTGCCAGCAGCCTAAGCGGTTCTATTTATAATTCACCCCTCCACTTT.

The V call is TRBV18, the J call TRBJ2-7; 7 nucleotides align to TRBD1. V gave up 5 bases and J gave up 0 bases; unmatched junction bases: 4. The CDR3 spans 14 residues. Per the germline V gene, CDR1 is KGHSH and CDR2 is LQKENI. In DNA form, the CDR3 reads TGTGCCAGCTCATCGGACAGGAACTCCTACGAGCAGTACTTC. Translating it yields CASSSDRNSYEQYF. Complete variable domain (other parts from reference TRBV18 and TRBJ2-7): NAGVMQNPRHLVRRRGQEARLRCSPMKGHSHVYWYRQLPEEGLKFMVYLQKENIIDESGMPKERFSAEFPKEGPSILRIQQVVRGDSAAYFCASSSDRNSYEQYFGPGTRLTVT.

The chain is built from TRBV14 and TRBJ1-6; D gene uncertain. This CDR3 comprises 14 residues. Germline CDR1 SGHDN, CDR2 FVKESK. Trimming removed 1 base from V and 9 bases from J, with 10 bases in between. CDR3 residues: CASSQVSAGSPLHF. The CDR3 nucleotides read TGTGCCAGCAGCCAAGTTTCTGCGGGTTCACCCCTCCACTTT.

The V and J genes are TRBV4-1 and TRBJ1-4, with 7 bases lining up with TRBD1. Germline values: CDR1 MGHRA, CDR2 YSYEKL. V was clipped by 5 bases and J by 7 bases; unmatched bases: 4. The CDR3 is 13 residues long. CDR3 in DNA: TGCGCCAGCAGCGCCTGGACAGGTGAAAAACTGTTTTTT. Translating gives CASSAWTGEKLFF.

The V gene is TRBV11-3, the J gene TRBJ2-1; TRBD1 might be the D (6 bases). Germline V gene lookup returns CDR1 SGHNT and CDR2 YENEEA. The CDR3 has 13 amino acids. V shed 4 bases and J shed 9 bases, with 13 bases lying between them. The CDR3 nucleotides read TGTGCCAGCAGCTCGCTACAGGGCGGTGAGCAGTTCTTC. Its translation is CASSSLQGGEQFF.

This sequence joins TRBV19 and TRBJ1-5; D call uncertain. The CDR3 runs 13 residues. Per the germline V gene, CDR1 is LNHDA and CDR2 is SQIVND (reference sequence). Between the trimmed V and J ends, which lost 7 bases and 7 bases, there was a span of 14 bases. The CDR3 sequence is CASNIPGDQPQHF. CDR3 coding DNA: TGTGCCAGTAACATCCCAGGTGACCAGCCCCAGCATTTT.

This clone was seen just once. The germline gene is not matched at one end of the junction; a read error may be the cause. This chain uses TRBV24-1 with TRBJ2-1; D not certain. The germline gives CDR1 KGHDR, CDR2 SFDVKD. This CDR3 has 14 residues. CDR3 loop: CATSDTSSCNEQFF. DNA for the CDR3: TGTGCCACCAGTGACACGAGCTCCTGCAATGAGCAGTTCTTC.

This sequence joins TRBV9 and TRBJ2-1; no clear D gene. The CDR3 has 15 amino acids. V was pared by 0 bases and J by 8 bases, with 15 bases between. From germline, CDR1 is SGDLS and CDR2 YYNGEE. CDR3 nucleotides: TGTGCCAGCAGCGTAGGCCCCCTTCGCGGAGATGAGCAGTTCTTC. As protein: CASSVGPLRGDEQFF.

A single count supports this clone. The CDR3 sequence is CASSYGEVLYSYEQYF. DNA of the CDR3: TGTGCCAGCAGTTACGGTGAGGTCCTCTACTCCTACGAGCAGTACTTC. This rearrangement joins TRBV6-5 to TRBJ2-7; the D is unclear. The germline V and J ends were trimmed by 2 bases and 0 bases, with 14 bases remaining between them. The germline gives CDR1 MNHEY, CDR2 SVGAGI. This CDR3 is 16 amino acids long.

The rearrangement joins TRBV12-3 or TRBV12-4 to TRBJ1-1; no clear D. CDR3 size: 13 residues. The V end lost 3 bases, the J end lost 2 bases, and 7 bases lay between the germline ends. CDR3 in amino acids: CASSFAYNTEAFF. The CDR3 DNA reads TGTGCCAGCAGTTTTGCGTATAACACTGAAGCTTTCTTT.